Many counts were recorded for the clone carrying this TCR beta chain. These data belong to a study of T cell repertoires in cytomegalovirus infection. The CDR3 has 14 amino acids. V dropped 5 bases and J dropped 5; count of bases not matched to a gene: 8. TCRdb re-derived calls from the reads in MiXCR, one entry per CDR3 protein. The table includes around 630,000 distinct CDR3 sequences, less than 25% detected once. This chain joins TRBV12-3 or TRBV12-4 and TRBJ2-7, with 8 bases identical to TRBD2. Material: CD8+ T cells from PBMCs. The receptor was derived from a human donor in good health (CMV status not recorded). Some clones in this sample may be carry-over from other donors' samples. The CDR3 DNA reads as TGTGCCAGCAGTGGGGGACTAGTCGGCCACGAGCAGTACTTC. It encodes CASSGGLVGHEQYF.